This T cell receptor beta chain was documented in a study of blood T cell repertoires in COVID-19. For the study at large: COVID-19 samples, acute and convalescent, were from the United States, Italy and Spain. In each case, the material was cDNA or gDNA derived from T cells, B-cell-depleted T cells, or PBMCs.

TCRdb's copy holds only in-frame clones and misses some; the assay was immunoSEQ multiplex PCR. The sample contains roughly 43,000 clones, more than 75% of which appear only once. Sequencing was performed on peripheral blood. The sequence was collected from a human donor in a cohort sampled during active COVID-19.

The CDR3 coding sequence is TGTGCCAGCAGCCACCTGACAGGGCAAACTGAAGCTTTCTTT. Encoded protein: CASSHLTGQTEAFF. The V and J genes are TRBV3-1 (or the pseudogene TRBV3-2) and TRBJ1-1; TRBD1 aligns across 7 bases. The V gene end was trimmed by 3 bases and the J gene end by 5 bases; junction bases not matched to a gene: 6. The CDR3 has 14 amino acids. Germline V gene lookup returns CDR1 LGHDT and CDR2 YNNKEL (reference sequence).